The source of this T cell receptor beta chain is a study of monozygotic twins with cystic fibrosis. The wider study: Three micrograms of fragmented DNA underwent roughly 15 PCR cycles for library preparation.

The protocol was immunoSEQ multiplex PCR, while the TCRdb copy is restricted to in-frame clones and leaves out a portion. The table lists around 25,000 clones, approximately 90% of them singletons. Details on this clone: Its antigen is unidentified. Relative to the germline gene, one junction end is altered; a read error may explain this.

Overall study findings and caveats: Median Simpson clonality of 0.0095 suggested naive T cells predominated. In this small cohort, shared CDR3 numbers showed no association with age, concordance or disease severity. Monozygotic CF twin pairs shared significantly more nucleotide-identical clonotypes than unrelated CF individuals did.

Germline V gene sequence: CDR1 LNHDA, CDR2 SQIVND (reference sequence). The length of the CDR3 is 16 residues. This chain joins TRBV19 and TRBJ2-1, with 9 bases matching TRBD2. Sequencing was performed on blood. The receptor comes from a girl aged 2-10 years with cystic fibrosis. The CDR3 nucleotides are TGTGCCAGTAGTATCCGACGCGGGGGGGCATACAAGGAGCAGTTCTTC. It encodes CASSIRRGGAYKEQFF.